This T cell receptor (beta chain) derives from a study of blood T cell repertoires in COVID-19. Study overall: Samples of COVID-19 (acute and convalescent) were obtained from the United States, Italy and Spain. In each case, the material was cDNA or gDNA derived from T cells, B-cell-depleted T cells, or PBMCs.

Authors' data handling: Estimates of nucleated cell counts were drawn from the amplification of reference gene primers. Sequenced by immunoSEQ multiplex PCR; TCRdb stores in-frame clones only, minus some. V, J and clone size reflect that table, while D and trimming were determined from the DNA. This sample has around 220,000 clones, with roughly 82% found just once. With V trimmed by 6 bases and J by 2 bases, 3 bases remained unmatched. The CDR3 runs 13 residues. Germline loops: CDR1 SQVTM, CDR2 ANQGSEA. This TCR was recovered from a woman of 80 years or more with active or convalescent COVID-19. Sequencing was done on a sample of peripheral blood. The V gene is TRBV29-1, the J gene TRBJ2-3, with TRBD1 matching over 9 bases. The CDR3 spells CSVGTGNTDTQYF. CDR3 bases: TGCAGCGTCGGGACAGGGAACACAGATACGCAGTATTTT.